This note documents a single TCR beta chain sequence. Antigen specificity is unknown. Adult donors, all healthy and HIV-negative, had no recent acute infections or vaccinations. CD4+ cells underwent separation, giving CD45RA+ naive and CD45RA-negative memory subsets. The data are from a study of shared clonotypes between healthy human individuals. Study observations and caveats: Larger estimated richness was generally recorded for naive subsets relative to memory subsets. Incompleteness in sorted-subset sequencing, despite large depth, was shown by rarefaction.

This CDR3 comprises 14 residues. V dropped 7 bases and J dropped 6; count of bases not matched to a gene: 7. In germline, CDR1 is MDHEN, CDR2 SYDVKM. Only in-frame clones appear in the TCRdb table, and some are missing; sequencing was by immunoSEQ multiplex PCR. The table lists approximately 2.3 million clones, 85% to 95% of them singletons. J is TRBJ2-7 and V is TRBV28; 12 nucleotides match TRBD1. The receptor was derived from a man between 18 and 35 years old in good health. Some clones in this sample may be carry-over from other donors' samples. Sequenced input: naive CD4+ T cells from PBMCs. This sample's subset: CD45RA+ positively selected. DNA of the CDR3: TGTGCCAGCAAAGGGGGGACAGGGGGCGGCGAGCAGTACTTC. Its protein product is CASKGGTGGGEQYF.